These 15 T cell receptor beta chains originate from one sample sequenced in a study of blood T cell repertoires in COVID-19. Sequenced by immunoSEQ multiplex PCR; TCRdb stores in-frame clones only, minus some. Of about 200,000 clones in the sample, 85% to 90% were seen once. The sequencing input was peripheral blood. These receptors were taken from a woman aged 45-59 years with COVID-19, enrolled during active disease.

The chain recombines TRBV7-6 with TRBJ2-1; 8 bases are a match to TRBD2. The V and J ends lost 4 bases and 0 bases, in that order; junction bases with no gene match: 11. This CDR3 comprises 18 residues. Per the germline V gene, CDR1 is SGHVS and CDR2 is FNYEAQ. The CDR3 spells CASSYGTRSSISYNEQFF. CDR3 nucleotides: TGTGCCAGCAGCTATGGGACTAGGAGTTCGATCTCCTACAATGAGCAGTTCTTC.

The sample holds one count of this clone. The chain couples TRBV27 to TRBJ2-7; perhaps TRBD1 as D (6 bases). Germline CDR1 and CDR2: MNHEY and SMNVEV (reference sequence). The CDR3 extends over 14 amino acids. Trimming stripped 5 bases from V and 5 bases from J, with 16 bases between. The CDR3: CASSKQGEGDEQYF. The CDR3, as DNA: TGTGCCAGCAGTAAACAGGGTGAGGGGGACGAGCAGTACTTC.

This chain links TRBV28 with TRBJ1-2, with 8 bases matching TRBD1. V lost 8 bases to trimming and J lost 6 bases; unmatched junction nucleotides: 14. This CDR3 spans 15 amino acids. CDR1 and CDR2 from the germline V gene are MDHEN and SYDVKM. Here the CDR3 reads CASGLIGQGRDGYTF. CDR3 coding DNA: TGTGCCAGCGGACTTATCGGACAGGGAAGAGATGGCTACACCTTC.

This chain connects TRBV20-1 to TRBJ2-2; the D is unclear. Per germline, CDR1 DFQATT and CDR2 SNEGSKA (reference sequence). The CDR3 extends over 15 amino acids. Trimming shortened V by 3 bases and J by 4 bases, and 15 bases separated the two germline ends. CDR3 bases: TGCAGTGCTAGTATTCCCGTCCCGAGCACCGGGGAGCTGTTTTTT. Protein: CSASIPVPSTGELFF.

The chain carries TRBV5-4 and TRBJ1-1, with 8 bases aligning to TRBD1. V shed 0 bases, J shed 4 bases, and the junction held 11 bases outside the gene matches. The CDR3 sequence is 17 residues long. Per the germline V gene, CDR1 is SGHNT and CDR2 is YYREEE (reference sequence). The DNA for the CDR3 is TGTGCCAGCAGCTTGGAAGCCCTACAGGGGGTGATCACTGAAGCTTTCTTT. Encoded protein: CASSLEALQGVITEAFF. Full variable domain (missing parts from reference TRBV5-4 and TRBJ1-1): ETGVTQSPTHLIKTRGQQVTLRCSSQSGHNTVSWYQQALGQGPQFIFQYYREEENGRGNFPPRFSGLQFPNYSSELNVNALELDDSALYLCASSLEALQGVITEAFFGQGTRLTVV.

This clone was seen just once. The chain combines TRBV30 with TRBJ2-3; 10 positions match TRBD2. Losses at the gene ends were 2 bases for V and 1 base for J; bases not matched to a gene: 15. The CDR3 is 19 residues long. From germline, CDR1 is GTSNPN and CDR2 SVGIG (reference sequence). CDR3 loop: CAWSWMLAGARLGTDTQYF. As DNA, the CDR3 is TGTGCCTGGAGTTGGATGCTAGCGGGGGCCCGGTTAGGCACAGATACGCAGTATTTT.

This chain uses TRBV27 with TRBJ2-1; a possible D gene is TRBD1 (6 bases). The CDR3 has 17 residues. Germline lookup yields CDR1 MNHEY and CDR2 SMNVEV (reference sequence). Trimming took 2 bases from V and 1 from J, leaving 15 bases between them. CDR3 sequence: CASSLGARTGSYNEQFF. The CDR3 DNA reads as TGTGCCAGCAGTTTAGGAGCCCGAACAGGGTCCTACAATGAGCAGTTCTTC.

This chain connects TRBV5-6 to TRBJ2-3; TRBD2 matches at 7 bases. The CDR3 contains 16 residues. The V and J ends lost 0 bases and 2 bases, in that order; junction bases with no gene match: 6. Germline lookup yields CDR1 SGHDT and CDR2 YYEEEE. The CDR3 bases are TGTGCCAGCAGCTTGGCCCGGCGGGGGTACACAGATACGCAGTATTTT. Protein: CASSLARRGYTDTQYF.

The chain uses TRBV29-1 and TRBJ1-2; D is undetermined. CDR1 and CDR2 (germline): SQVTM, ANQGSEA. This CDR3 comprises 12 residues. V was clipped by 3 bases and J by 2 bases, with 7 bases between them. Here the CDR3 DNA reads TGCAGCGTTGAGATACAGAACTATGGCTACACCTTC. It encodes CSVEIQNYGYTF.

This clone has more than one count but fewer than ten. J is TRBJ1-6 and V is TRBV2, with a possible D match to TRBD1 (5 bases). The CDR3 totals 15 residues. Per germline, CDR1 SNHLY and CDR2 FYNNEI. With 8 bases removed from V and 16 bases from J, the gap between germline ends came to 27 bases. DNA of the CDR3: TGTGCCAGCTCTGACGGGTTTCTTCAGGGAAGAGCACTCCACTTT. Its translation is CASSDGFLQGRALHF.

The table lists this clone with a few counts. The chain couples TRBV6-5 to TRBJ2-7, with D perhaps matching TRBD1 (5 bases). Germline V CDR1 and CDR2: MNHEY, SVGAGI. This CDR3 contains 15 residues. The V end was cut by 8 bases, the J end by 6 bases, with 23 bases between. CDR3 amino acids: CASYSNTGRSAEQYF. The CDR3 region has the DNA TGTGCCAGCTACTCCAATACAGGACGCTCGGCCGAGCAGTACTTC.

This chain connects TRBV4-2 to TRBJ1-2, with a tentative D call TRBD1 (5 bases). This CDR3 has 15 residues. Trimming pared 0 bases from V and 3 bases from J, leaving 11 bases between. Germline CDR1 reads LGHNA; CDR2 reads YNFKEQ. The CDR3 nucleotides read TGTGCCAGCAGCCAAGATTGGGGCGGATACTATGGCTACACCTTC. The encoded protein is CASSQDWGGYYGYTF.

The chain joins TRBV6-2 or TRBV6-3 to TRBJ2-1; 7 bases align to TRBD2. Germline V gene lookup returns CDR1 MNHEY and CDR2 SVGEGT. J was trimmed by 7 bases and V by 2 bases; bases with no gene match: 8. The CDR3 sequence is 15 residues long. The CDR3 spells CASSYGGVGGNEQFF. The CDR3 coding sequence is TGTGCCAGCAGTTACGGGGGGGTAGGCGGGAATGAGCAGTTCTTC.

The chain employs TRBV18 and TRBJ1-1; a weak D match, TRBD1 (6 bases). The CDR3 is made up of 15 amino acids. Germline loops: CDR1 KGHSH, CDR2 LQKENI. V lost 4 bases, J lost 2 bases, and 14 bases lay in between. The chain's CDR3 is CASSRWTDLNTEAFF. In nucleotides, the CDR3 is TGTGCCAGCTCACGTTGGACAGACCTTAACACTGAAGCTTTCTTT.

This chain connects TRBV24-1 to TRBJ1-2; D unclear. The germline V gene encodes CDR1 KGHDR and CDR2 SFDVKD. V gave up 1 base and J gave up 4 bases, with 9 bases separating them. This CDR3 is built from 14 residues. The CDR3 spells CATSDFRQSYGYTF. CDR3 sequence (DNA): TGTGCCACCAGTGATTTCAGGCAGTCCTATGGCTACACCTTC.